Given below is one T cell receptor (beta chain) in context. The target antigen is unknown. The sample originates from a study of blood T cells in healthy people across ages. Study-level results: More naive CD4+ cells and higher diversity marked long-lived donors relative to aged donors.

Sample-barcoded 5' priming and a J-beta primer mix drove a second PCR of 7 to 11 cycles. All cDNA molecules were each tagged by a template-switch adaptor with 12 random nucleotides. Each CDR3 protein is one row after TCRdb ran MiXCR on the 5' RACE reads. The sample has approximately 600,000 distinct CDR3 sequences; approximately 50% are singletons. Peripheral blood from each donor was collected in a volume of 9.5 to 10 milliliters. Every sample gave at least 5 micrograms of total RNA when it was extracted. The trim removed 1 base at V and 9 bases at J, leaving 14 bases unmatched. CDR3 length: 18 amino acids.

The sample consisted of blood. V usage is TRBV12-3 or TRBV12-4 and J usage is TRBJ1-6; 8 bases fit TRBD1. The origin of this receptor is a man aged 55 to 69 in good health. Here the CDR3 DNA reads TGTGCCAGCAGTTTAGGGGACAGGATGCTTCTAAGTTCTTCACCCCTCCACTTT. It yields the protein CASSLGDRMLLSSSPLHF.